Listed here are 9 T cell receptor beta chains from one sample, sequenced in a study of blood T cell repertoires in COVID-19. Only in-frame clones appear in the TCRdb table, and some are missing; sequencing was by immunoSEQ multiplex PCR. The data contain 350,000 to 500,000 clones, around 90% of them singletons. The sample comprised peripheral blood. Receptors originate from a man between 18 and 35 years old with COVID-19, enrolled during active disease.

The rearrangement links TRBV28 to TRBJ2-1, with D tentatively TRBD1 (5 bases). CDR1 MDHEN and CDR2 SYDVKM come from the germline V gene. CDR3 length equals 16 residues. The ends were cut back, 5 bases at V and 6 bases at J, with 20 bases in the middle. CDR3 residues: CASSPLGRQSSNEQFF. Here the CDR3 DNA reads TGTGCCAGCAGTCCCCTGGGGCGCCAATCGAGCAATGAGCAGTTCTTC.

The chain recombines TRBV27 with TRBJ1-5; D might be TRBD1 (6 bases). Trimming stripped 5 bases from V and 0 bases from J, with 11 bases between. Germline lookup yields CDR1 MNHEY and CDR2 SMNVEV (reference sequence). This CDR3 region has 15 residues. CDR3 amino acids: CASSPRTDSNQPQHF. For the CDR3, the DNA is TGTGCCAGCAGTCCCCGGACAGATAGCAATCAGCCCCAGCATTTT.

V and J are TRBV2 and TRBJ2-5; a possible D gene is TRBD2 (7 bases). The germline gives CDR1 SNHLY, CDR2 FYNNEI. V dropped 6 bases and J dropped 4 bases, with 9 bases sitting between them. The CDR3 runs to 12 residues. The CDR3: CASRGGAETQYF. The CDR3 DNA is TGTGCCAGCAGGGGGGGGGCAGAGACCCAGTACTTC.

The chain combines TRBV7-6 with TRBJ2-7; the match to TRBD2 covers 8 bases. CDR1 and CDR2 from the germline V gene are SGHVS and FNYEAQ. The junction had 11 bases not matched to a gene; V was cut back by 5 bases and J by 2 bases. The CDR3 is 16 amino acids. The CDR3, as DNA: TGTGCCAGCAGCGAACACGGGACTAGGCGCACCTACGAGCAGTACTTC. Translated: CASSEHGTRRTYEQYF.

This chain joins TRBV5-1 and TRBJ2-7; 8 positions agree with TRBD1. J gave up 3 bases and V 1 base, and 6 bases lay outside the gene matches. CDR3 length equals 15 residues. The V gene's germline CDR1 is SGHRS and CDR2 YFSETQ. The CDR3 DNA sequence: TGCGCCAGCAGCTTGCGGACAGGGAAGAGCTACGAGCAGTACTTC. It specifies CASSLRTGKSYEQYF.

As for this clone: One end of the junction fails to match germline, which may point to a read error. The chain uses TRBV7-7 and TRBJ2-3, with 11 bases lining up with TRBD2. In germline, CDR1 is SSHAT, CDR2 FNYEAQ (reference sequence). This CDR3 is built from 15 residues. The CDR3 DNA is TGTGCTAGCAGCTTAGGGACTAGCGGAACAGATACGCAGTATTTT. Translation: CASSLGTSGTDTQYF. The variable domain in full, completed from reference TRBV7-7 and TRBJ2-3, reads GAGVSQSPRYKVTKRGQDVTLRCDPISSHATLYWYQQALGQGPEFLTYFNYEAQPDKSGLPSDRFSAERPEGSISTLTIQRTEQRDSAMYRCASSLGTSGTDTQYFGPGTRLTVL.

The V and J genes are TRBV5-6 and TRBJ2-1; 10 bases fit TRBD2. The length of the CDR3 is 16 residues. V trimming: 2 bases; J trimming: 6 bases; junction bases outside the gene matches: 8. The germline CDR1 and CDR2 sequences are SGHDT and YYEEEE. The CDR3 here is CASSFGTSDGFNEQFF. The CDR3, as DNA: TGTGCCAGCAGCTTCGGGACTAGCGACGGGTTCAATGAGCAGTTCTTC.

CDR3 bases: TGTGCCAGCAGTTCCGACAGGGAGGTGGATGGCTACACCTTC. This encodes CASSSDREVDGYTF. The J gene is TRBJ1-2, the V gene TRBV6-2 or TRBV6-3, with 7 bases matching TRBD1. The CDR3 has 14 residues. V lost 4 bases and J lost 6; bases outside the gene matches: 8. From germline, CDR1 is MNHEY and CDR2 SVGEGT.

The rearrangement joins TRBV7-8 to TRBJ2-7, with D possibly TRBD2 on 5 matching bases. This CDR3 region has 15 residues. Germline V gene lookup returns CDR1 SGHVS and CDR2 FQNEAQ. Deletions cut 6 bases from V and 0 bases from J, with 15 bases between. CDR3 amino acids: CASSSTTFDSYEQYF. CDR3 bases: TGTGCCAGCAGTTCGACTACCTTCGACTCCTACGAGCAGTACTTC.